The following is a T cell receptor (beta chain) sequence with its context. Its recognized antigen is unknown. One base away there is no much larger clone; base qualities are not given. These data come from a study of CD8+ T cells in alopecia areata listed by TCRdb under 2018. Study-wide context: The treated patients, all with moderate-to-severe alopecia areata, were enrolled in an open-label pilot trial of oral tofacitinib given at 5 to 10 mg twice daily. Patients received tofacitinib for 6 to 18 months and were then followed off drug for 6 months to check for delayed response and recurrence. The SALT score, which quantifies the percentage of affected scalp surface area, was used to measure disease severity in treated patients. The study used high-throughput TCRbeta sequencing to examine T cell clonal expansion in alopecia areata, in both the C3H/HeJ mouse model and human patients. Scalp tissue and sorted CD4+ and CD8+ peripheral blood T cells from patchy and totalis/universalis alopecia areata patients and from healthy controls were covered by human TCRbeta sequencing. Patients on tofacitinib were biopsied at baseline and after 4 and 24 weeks of treatment, and several of the patients also had a later scalp biopsy. Scalp clonality was compared across normal scalp (n=4), patchy alopecia areata scalp (n=8), and alopecia totalis/universalis scalp (n=8). RNA came from the PAXgene miRNA kit for fixed scalp, the miRNeasy kit for PBMCs, and the RNeasy kit for mouse skin. TCRbeta CDR3 regions were amplified by immunoSEQ multiplex PCR with 35 Vbeta forward and 13 Jbeta reverse primers.

General study outcomes and caveats: Resident alphabeta T cells in normal human skin are also sequenced, complicating scalp TCR repertoire analysis, unlike mouse skin dominated by gammadelta T cells. Compared with mice, TCR sequences shared between patients were less clear, possibly partly because of HLA diversity across the patient population. Tofacitinib significantly decreased scalp clonality and the number of expanded CD8+ clones among the top 100 scalp clones. Because the treated cohort was small and had just a single nonresponder, larger studies are needed to establish links between baseline CD8+ expansion and response. Compared with normal scalp, lesional scalp had higher clonality and more expanded CD8+ clones, particularly in alopecia totalis/universalis, a pattern that suggests antigenic drive. During tofacitinib treatment, many expanded lesional clones stuck around in both scalp and blood, and this persistence may partly explain why relapse happens after treatment is stopped.

The time point tag for this specimen amounts to: less than five weeks on oral tofacitinib. Interpreted using the paper, the treatment or condition label stands for: oral pan-JAK inhibitor, 5-10 mg twice daily. From alopecia areata patients, peripheral blood was collected along with lesional scalp punch biopsies. After PBMCs were isolated by density centrifugation and stained for CD3, CD4 and CD8, a FACSAria was used to sort CD4+ and CD8+ T cells. Receptor amplification or capture employed the immunoSEQ multiplex PCR assay. To provide template for TCR sequencing, every sample had RNA extracted and reverse transcribed into cDNA. First-strand cDNA was synthesized with SuperScript III using a 2:1 mix of oligo-dT and random hexamers. A synthetic immune receptor repertoire was used to assess amplification bias, and residual bias was removed computationally. As for the authors' bioinformatics: Raw reads were preprocessed to remove errors, and CDR3 was defined according to IMGT conventions as the region from the conserved cysteine to phenylalanine. Clonality was computed by normalizing Shannon entropy by log2 of the number of productive unique TCRs and subtracting the result from 1. Whether each scalp clone was CD4 or CD8 was inferred by checking scalp TCRbeta sequences against the CD4 and CD8 repertoires from sorted blood. Not all clones reach the TCRdb copy of this immuneACCESS table, which keeps in-frame sequences only. Checked studies attribute under half of the gap to unresolved V genes and leave the rest unexplained. V and J calls and clone size are given by that table; D and trimming were obtained from the DNA. This sample is represented by roughly 190,000 clones; roughly three fifths of them were singletons. The top ten constitute around 0.69% of the sample.

The starting material was CD4+ T cells sorted from blood, obtained at week 4, from a patient treated with tofacitinib. This TCR was recovered from a human donor with alopecia areata.

The nucleotide sequence is given as TGCAGCGTTGATTGGACAAGGGAGACCCAGTACTTC. Translated, it reads CSVDWTRETQYF. The chain is encoded by TRBV29-1 joined to TRBJ2-5; perhaps TRBD1 is the D gene, with 5 bases matching. From cysteine to phenylalanine, the CDR3 is 12 amino acids long. Only the CDR3 region is kept as DNA, spanning 36 bases read in frame from base 1. For CDR1 and CDR2, the germline V gene lists SQVTM and ANQGSEA. Relative to germline, V is 3 bases shorter and J is 5 bases shorter, with 10 bases between their ends.